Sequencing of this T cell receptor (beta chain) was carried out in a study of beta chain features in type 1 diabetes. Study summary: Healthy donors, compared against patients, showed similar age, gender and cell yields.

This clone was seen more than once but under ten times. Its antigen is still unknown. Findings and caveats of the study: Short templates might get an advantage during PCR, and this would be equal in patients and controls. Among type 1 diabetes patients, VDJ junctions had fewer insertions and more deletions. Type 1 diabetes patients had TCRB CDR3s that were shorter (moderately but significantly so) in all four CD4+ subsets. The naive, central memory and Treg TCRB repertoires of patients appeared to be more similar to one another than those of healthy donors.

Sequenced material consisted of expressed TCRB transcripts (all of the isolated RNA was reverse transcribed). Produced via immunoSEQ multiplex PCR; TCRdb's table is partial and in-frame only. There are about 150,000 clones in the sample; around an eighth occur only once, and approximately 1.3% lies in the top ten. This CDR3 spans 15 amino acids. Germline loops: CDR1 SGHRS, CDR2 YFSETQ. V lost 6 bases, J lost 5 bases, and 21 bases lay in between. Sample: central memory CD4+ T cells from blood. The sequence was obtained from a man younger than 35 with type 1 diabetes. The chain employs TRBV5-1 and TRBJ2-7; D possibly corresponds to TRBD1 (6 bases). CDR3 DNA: TGCGCCAGCAAGTTAACAGGGACCTCTGAGAACGAGCAGTACTTC. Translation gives CASKLTGTSENEQYF.